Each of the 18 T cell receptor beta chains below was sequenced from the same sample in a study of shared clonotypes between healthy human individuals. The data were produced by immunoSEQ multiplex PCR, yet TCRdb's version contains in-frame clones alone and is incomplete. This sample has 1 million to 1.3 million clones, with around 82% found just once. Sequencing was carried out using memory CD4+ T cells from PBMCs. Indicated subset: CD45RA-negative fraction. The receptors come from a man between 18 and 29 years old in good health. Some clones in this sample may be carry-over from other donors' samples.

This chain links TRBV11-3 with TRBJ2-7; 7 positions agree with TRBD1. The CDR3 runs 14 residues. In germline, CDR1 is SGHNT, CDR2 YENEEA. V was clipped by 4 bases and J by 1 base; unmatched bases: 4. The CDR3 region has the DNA TGTGCCAGCAGCTCCTCGACAGGGTCCTACGAGCAGTACTTC. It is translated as CASSSSTGSYEQYF.

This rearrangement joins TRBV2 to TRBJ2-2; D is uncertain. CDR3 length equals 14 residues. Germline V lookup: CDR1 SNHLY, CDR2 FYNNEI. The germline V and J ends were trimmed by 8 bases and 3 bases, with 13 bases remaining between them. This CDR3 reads CASWAGPYTGELFF. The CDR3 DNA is TGTGCCAGCTGGGCCGGACCCTACACCGGGGAGCTGTTTTTT.

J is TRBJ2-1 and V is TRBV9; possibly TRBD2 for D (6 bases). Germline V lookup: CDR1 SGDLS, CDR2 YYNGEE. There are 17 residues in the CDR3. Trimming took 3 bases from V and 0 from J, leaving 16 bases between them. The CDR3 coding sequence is TGTGCCAGCAGCGCAACCCCCTGGCGGGGCTCCTACAATGAGCAGTTCTTC. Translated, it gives CASSATPWRGSYNEQFF. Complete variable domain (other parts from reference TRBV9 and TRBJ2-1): DSGVTQTPKHLITATGQRVTLRCSPRSGDLSVYWYQQSLDQGLQFLIQYYNGEERAKGNILERFSAQQFPDLHSELNLSSLELGDSALYFCASSATPWRGSYNEQFFGPGTRLTVL.

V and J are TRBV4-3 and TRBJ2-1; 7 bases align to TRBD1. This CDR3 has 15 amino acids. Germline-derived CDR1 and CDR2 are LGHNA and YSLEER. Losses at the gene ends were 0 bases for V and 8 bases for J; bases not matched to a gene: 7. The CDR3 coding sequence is TGCGCCAGCAGCCAAGAGGACAGGAAGAGCGATGAGCAGTTCTTC. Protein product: CASSQEDRKSDEQFF.

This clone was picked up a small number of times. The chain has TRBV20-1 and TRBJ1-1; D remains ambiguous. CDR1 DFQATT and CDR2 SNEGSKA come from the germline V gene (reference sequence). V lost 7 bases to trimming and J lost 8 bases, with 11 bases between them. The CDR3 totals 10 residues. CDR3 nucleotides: TGCAGTGTGAAATCGGCGGAAGCTTTCTTT. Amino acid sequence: CSVKSAEAFF.

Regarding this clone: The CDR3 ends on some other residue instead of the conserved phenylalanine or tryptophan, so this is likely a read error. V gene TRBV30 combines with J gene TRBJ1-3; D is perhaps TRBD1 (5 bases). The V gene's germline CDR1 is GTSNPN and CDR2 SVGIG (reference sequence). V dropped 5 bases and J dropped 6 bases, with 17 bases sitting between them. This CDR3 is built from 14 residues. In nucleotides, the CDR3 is TGTGCCTGGGGGGACTGGGAGCGCGTAAACACCATATATCTT. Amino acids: CAWGDWERVNTIYL.

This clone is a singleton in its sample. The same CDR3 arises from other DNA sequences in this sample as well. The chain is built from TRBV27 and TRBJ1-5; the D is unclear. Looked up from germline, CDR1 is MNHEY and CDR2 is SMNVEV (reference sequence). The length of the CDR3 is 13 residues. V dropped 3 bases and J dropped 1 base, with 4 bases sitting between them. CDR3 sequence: CASSFSSNQPQHF. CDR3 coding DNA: TGTGCCAGCAGTTTCTCCAGCAATCAGCCCCAGCATTTT.

The CDR3 bases are TGTGCCAGCATCCCCACCGGGACAGGGTTTGTTGAGCAGTTCTTC. This translates into CASIPTGTGFVEQFF. The chain recombines TRBV27 with TRBJ2-1; 9 nucleotides align to TRBD1. J was trimmed by 9 bases and V by 7 bases; bases with no gene match: 13. This CDR3 has 15 amino acids. Germline CDR1 reads MNHEY; CDR2 reads SMNVEV (reference sequence).

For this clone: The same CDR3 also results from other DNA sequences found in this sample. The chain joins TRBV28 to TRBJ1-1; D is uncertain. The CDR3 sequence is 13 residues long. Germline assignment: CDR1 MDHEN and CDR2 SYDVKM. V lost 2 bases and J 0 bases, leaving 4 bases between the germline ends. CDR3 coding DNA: TGTGCCAGCAGTTTACGGGTGAACACTGAAGCTTTCTTT. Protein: CASSLRVNTEAFF.

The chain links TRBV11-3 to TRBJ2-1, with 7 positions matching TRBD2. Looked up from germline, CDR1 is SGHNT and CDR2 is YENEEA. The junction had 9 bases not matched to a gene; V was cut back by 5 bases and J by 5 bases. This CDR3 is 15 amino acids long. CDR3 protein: CASSGRAGTDNEQFF. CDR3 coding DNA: TGTGCCAGCAGCGGACGAGCGGGAACCGACAATGAGCAGTTCTTC.

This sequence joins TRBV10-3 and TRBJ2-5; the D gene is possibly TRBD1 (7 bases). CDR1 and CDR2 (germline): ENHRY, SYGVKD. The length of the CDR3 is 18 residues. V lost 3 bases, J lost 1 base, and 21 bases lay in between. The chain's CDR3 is CAISDTPGRRQGQETQYF. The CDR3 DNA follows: TGTGCCATCAGTGATACCCCTGGGAGGCGACAGGGCCAAGAGACCCAGTACTTC.

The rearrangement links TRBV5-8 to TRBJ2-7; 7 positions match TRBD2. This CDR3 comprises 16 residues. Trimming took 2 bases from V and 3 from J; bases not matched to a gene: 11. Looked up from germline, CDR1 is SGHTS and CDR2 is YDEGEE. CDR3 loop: CASSFYWAGVRYEQYF. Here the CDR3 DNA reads TGTGCCAGCAGCTTTTATTGGGCGGGAGTTCGCTACGAGCAGTACTTC.

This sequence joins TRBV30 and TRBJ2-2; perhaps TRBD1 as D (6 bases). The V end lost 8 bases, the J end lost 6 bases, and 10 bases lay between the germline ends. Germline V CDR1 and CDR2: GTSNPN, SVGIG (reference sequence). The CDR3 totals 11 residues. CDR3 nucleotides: TGTGCCAGCAGGGGATCCGGGGAGCTGTTTTTT. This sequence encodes CASRGSGELFF.

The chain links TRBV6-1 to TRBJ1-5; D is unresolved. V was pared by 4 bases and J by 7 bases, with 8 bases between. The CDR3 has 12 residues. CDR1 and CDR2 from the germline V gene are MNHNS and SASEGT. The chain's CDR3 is CASSGMLQPQHF. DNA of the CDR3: TGTGCCAGCAGTGGTATGTTGCAGCCCCAGCATTTT.

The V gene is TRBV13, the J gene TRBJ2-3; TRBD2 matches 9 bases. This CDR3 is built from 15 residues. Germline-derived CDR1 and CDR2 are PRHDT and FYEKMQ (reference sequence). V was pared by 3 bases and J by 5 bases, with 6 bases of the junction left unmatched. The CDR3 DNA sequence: TGTGCCAGCAGCTTCGGCGGGAGGGCAGTAGATACGCAGTATTTT. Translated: CASSFGGRAVDTQYF. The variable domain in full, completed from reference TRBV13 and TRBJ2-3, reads AAGVIQSPRHLIKEKRETATLKCYPIPRHDTVYWYQQGPGQDPQFLISFYEKMQSDKGSIPDRFSAQQFSDYHSELNMSSLELGDSALYFCASSFGGRAVDTQYFGPGTRLTVL.

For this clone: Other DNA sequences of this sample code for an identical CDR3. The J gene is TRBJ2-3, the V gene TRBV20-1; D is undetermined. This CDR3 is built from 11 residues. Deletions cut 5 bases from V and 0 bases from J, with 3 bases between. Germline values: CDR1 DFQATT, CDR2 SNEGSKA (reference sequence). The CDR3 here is CSAGSTDTQYF. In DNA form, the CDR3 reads TGCAGTGCTGGGAGCACAGATACGCAGTATTTT.

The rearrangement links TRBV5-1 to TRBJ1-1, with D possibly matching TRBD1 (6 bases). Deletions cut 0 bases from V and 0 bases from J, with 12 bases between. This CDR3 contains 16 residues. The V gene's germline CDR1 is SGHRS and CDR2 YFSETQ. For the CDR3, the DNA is TGCGCCAGCAGCTTGGCCACAGGGTCCATGAACACTGAAGCTTTCTTT. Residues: CASSLATGSMNTEAFF.

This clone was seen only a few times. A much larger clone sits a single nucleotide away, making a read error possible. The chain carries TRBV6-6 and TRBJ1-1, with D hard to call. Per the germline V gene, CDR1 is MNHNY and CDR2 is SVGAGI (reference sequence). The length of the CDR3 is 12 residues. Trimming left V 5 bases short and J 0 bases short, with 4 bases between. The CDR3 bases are TGTGCCAGCAGTCTTGTGAACACTGAAGCTTTCTTT. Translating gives CASSLVNTEAFF.